A single T cell receptor beta chain is shown here with its context. Antigen: not known. Libraries were prepared by immunoSEQ multiplex PCR; TCRdb keeps only in-frame clonotypes and omits some of them. The table records about 180,000 clones, just over 90% of them present only once. Germline V CDR1 and CDR2: SGHRS, YFSETQ. The length of the CDR3 is 16 residues. The germline V and J ends were trimmed by 0 bases and 5 bases, with 18 bases remaining between them. The data originate from a study of T cell responses to AZD1222 COVID-19 vaccine. Study results and limitations: Baseline seropositivity occurred in only a handful of AZD1222 recipients.

This receptor was taken from an adult in good health. The sample here was peripheral blood, taken on day 0 of AZD1222 vaccination. This chain links TRBV5-1 with TRBJ2-7; D gene unclear. CDR3 DNA: TGCGCCAGCAGCTTGGAGGGCGACCCCCGCCTACACGAGCAGTACTTC. This sequence encodes CASSLEGDPRLHEQYF.